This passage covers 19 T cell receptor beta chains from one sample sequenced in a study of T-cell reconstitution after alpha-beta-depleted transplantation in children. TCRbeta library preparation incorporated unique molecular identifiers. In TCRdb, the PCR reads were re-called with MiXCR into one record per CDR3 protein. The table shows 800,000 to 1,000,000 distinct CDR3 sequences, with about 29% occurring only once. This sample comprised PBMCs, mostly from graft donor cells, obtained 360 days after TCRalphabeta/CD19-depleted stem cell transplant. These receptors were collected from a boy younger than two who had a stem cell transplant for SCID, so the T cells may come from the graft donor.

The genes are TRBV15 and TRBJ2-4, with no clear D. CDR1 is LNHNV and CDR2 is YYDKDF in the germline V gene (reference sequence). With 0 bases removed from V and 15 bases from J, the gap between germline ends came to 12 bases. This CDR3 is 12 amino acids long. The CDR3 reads CATSRDQDWGYF. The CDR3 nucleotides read TGTGCCACCAGCAGAGATCAGGATTGGGGGTACTTC.

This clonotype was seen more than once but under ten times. In nucleotides, the CDR3 is TGCGCCAGCAGCTTGGGGGACGGGGGGGCACCCACAGATACGCAGTATTTT. It is translated as CASSLGDGGAPTDTQYF. V and J are TRBV5-1 and TRBJ2-3; the match to TRBD2 covers 8 bases. Germline V gene data show CDR1 as SGHRS and CDR2 as YFSETQ. The CDR3 consists of 17 residues. Trimming removed 0 bases from V and 2 bases from J; junction bases left unmatched: 8.

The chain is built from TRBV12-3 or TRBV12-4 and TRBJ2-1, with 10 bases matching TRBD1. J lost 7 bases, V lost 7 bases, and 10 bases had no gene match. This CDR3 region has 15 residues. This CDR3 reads CASIRDRGTGNEQFF. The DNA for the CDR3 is TGTGCCAGCATCCGGGACAGGGGTACAGGGAATGAGCAGTTCTTC.

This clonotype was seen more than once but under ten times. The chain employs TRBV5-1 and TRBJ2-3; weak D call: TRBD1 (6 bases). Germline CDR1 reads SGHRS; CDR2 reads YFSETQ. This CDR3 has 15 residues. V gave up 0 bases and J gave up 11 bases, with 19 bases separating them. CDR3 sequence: CASSLGAQGTPLQYF. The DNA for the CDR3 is TGCGCCAGCAGCTTGGGTGCCCAGGGGACGCCTCTGCAGTATTTT. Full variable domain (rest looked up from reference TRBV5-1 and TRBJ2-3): KAGVTQTPRYLIKTRGQQVTLSCSPISGHRSVSWYQQTPGQGLQFLFEYFSETQRNKGNFPGRFSGRQFSNSRSEMNVSTLELGDSALYLCASSLGAQGTPLQYFGPGTRLTVL.

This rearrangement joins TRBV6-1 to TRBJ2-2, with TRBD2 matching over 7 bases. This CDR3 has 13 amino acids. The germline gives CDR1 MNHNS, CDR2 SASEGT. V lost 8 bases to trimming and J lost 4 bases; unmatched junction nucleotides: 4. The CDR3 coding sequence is TGTGCCAGCGGGGAGGGGCGCACCGGGGAGCTGTTTTTT. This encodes CASGEGRTGELFF.

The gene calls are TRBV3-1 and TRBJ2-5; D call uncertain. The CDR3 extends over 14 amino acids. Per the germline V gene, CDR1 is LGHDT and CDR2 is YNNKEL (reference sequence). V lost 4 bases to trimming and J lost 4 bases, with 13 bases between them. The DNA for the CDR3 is TGTGCCAGCAGCCGAACCATGACTGCAGAGACCCAGTACTTC. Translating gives CASSRTMTAETQYF.

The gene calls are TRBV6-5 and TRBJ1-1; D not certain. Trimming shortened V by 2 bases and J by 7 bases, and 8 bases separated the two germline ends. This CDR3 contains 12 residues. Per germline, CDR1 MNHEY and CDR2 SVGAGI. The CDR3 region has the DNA TGTGCCAGCAGTTACATCTGGGGTGAAGCTTTCTTT. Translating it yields CASSYIWGEAFF.

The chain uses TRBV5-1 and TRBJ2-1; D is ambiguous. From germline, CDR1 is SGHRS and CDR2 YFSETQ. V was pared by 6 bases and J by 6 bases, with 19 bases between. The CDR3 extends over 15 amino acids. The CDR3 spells CASTGTIVGFNEQFF. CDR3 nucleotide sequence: TGCGCCAGCACGGGTACAATCGTGGGATTCAATGAGCAGTTCTTC. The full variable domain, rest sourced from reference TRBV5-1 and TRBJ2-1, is KAGVTQTPRYLIKTRGQQVTLSCSPISGHRSVSWYQQTPGQGLQFLFEYFSETQRNKGNFPGRFSGRQFSNSRSEMNVSTLELGDSALYLCASTGTIVGFNEQFFGPGTRLTVL.

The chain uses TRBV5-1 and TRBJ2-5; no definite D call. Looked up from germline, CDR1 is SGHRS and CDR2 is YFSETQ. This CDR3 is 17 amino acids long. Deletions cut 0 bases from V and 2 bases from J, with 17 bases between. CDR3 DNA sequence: TGCGCCAGCAGCTTGGGACTTATGACCCAAAGACAAGAGACCCAGTACTTC. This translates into CASSLGLMTQRQETQYF.

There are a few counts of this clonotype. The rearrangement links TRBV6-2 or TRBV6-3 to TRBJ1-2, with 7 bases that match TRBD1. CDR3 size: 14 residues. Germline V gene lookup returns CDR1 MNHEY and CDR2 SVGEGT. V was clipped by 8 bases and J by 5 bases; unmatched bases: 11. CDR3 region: CASRRSGTAYGYTF. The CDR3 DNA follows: TGTGCCAGCCGCAGATCCGGGACAGCGTATGGCTACACCTTC.

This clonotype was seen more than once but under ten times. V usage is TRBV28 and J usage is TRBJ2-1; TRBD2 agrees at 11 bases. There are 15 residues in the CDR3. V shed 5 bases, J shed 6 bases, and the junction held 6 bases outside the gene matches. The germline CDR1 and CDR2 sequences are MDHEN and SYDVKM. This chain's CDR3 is CASSAGTSGSNEQFF. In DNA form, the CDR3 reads TGTGCCAGCAGTGCCGGGACTAGCGGTTCCAATGAGCAGTTCTTC.

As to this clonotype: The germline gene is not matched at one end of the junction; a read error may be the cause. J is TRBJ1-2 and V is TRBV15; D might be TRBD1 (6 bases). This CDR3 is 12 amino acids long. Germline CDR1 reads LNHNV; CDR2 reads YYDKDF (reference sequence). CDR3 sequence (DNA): TGTGCCACCAGCCTCGACTCAAACAGGGAAGCCTTC. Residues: CATSLDSNREAF. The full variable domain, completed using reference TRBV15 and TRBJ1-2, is DAMVIQNPRYQVTQFGKPVTLSCSQTLNHNVMYWYQQKSSQAPKLLFHYYDKDFNNEADTPDNFQSRRPNTSFCFLDIRSPGLGDTAMYLCATSLDSNREAFGSGTRLTVV.

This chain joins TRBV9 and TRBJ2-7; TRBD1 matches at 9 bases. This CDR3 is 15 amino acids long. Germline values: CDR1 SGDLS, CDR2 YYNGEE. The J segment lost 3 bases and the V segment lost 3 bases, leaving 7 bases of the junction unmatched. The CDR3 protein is CASSAGTGTIYEQYF. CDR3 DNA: TGTGCCAGCAGCGCCGGGACAGGGACAATCTACGAGCAGTACTTC. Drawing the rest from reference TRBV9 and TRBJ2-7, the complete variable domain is DSGVTQTPKHLITATGQRVTLRCSPRSGDLSVYWYQQSLDQGLQFLIQYYNGEERAKGNILERFSAQQFPDLHSELNLSSLELGDSALYFCASSAGTGTIYEQYFGPGTRLTVT.

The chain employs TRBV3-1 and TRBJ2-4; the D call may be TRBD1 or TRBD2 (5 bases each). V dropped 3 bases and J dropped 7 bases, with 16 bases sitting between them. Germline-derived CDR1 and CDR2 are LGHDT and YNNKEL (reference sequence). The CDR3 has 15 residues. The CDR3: CASSHRGSGGNIQYF. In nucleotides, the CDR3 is TGTGCCAGCAGCCACCGGGGCTCAGGCGGGAACATTCAGTACTTC.

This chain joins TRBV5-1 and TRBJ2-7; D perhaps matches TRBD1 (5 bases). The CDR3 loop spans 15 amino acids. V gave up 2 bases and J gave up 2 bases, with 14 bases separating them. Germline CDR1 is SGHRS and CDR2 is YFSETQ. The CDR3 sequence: CASSFGAGITYEQYF. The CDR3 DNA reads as TGCGCCAGCAGCTTCGGTGCAGGGATCACCTACGAGCAGTACTTC. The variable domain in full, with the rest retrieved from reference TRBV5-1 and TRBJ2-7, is KAGVTQTPRYLIKTRGQQVTLSCSPISGHRSVSWYQQTPGQGLQFLFEYFSETQRNKGNFPGRFSGRQFSNSRSEMNVSTLELGDSALYLCASSFGAGITYEQYFGPGTRLTVT.

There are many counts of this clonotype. CDR3 in DNA: TGTGCCTCGGGATGGGGTAGCGGGGGGATTTACAATGAGCAGTTCTTC. As protein: CASGWGSGGIYNEQFF. The chain couples TRBV10-3 to TRBJ2-1, with 10 bases matching TRBD2. The CDR3 spans 16 residues. Germline CDR1 is ENHRY and CDR2 is SYGVKD. Unmatched junction bases numbered 14, after V lost 11 bases and J lost 4 bases.

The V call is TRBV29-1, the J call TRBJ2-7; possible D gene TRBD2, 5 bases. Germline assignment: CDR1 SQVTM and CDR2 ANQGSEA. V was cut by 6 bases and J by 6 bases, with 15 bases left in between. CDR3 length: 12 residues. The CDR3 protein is CSVARTVSEQYF. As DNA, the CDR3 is TGCAGCGTGGCCCGGACTGTTTCCGAGCAGTACTTC.

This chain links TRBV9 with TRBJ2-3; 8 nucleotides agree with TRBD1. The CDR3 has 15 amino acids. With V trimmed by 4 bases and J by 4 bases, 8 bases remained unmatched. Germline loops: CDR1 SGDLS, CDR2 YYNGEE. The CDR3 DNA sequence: TGTGCCAGCAGCCCTTGGACAGGGTTAGCAGATACGCAGTATTTT. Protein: CASSPWTGLADTQYF. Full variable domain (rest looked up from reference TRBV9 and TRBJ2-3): DSGVTQTPKHLITATGQRVTLRCSPRSGDLSVYWYQQSLDQGLQFLIQYYNGEERAKGNILERFSAQQFPDLHSELNLSSLELGDSALYFCASSPWTGLADTQYFGPGTRLTVL.

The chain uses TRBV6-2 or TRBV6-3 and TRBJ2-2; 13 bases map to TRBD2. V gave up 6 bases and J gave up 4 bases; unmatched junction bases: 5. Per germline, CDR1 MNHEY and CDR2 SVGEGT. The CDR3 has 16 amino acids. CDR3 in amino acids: CASRTSGGQLTGELFF. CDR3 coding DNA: TGTGCCAGCAGGACTAGCGGGGGGCAGCTCACCGGGGAGCTGTTTTTT.